Described below is a single TCR beta chain sequence and its context. CDR3 length equals 14 residues. Germline V gene data show CDR1 as SEHNR and CDR2 as FQNEAQ (reference sequence). The V end was cut by 5 bases, the J end by 2 bases, with 13 bases between. A sample-barcoded 5' primer and a J-beta primer mix were used in a second PCR of about 7 to 11 cycles. In TCRdb, the 5' RACE reads were re-called with MiXCR into one record per CDR3 protein. The sample contains hundreds of thousands of distinct CDR3 sequences, approximately 40% of which appear only once. The record originates from a study of blood T cells in healthy people across ages.

The chain is built from TRBV7-9 and TRBJ2-7; perhaps TRBD1 as D (6 bases). Input material: blood. The sequence derives from a man aged 80 or over in good health. For the CDR3, the DNA is TGTGCCAGCAGCATGGACAGAGTGACCTACGAGCAGTACTTC. Amino acids: CASSMDRVTYEQYF. The entire variable domain, with the rest obtained from reference TRBV7-9 and TRBJ2-7, is as follows: DTGVSQNPRHKITKRGQNVTFRCDPISEHNRLYWYRQTLGQGPEFLTYFQNEAQLEKSRLLSDRFSAERPKGSFSTLEIQRTEQGDSAMYLCASSMDRVTYEQYFGPGTRLTVT.